These T cell receptor beta chains were read from a single sample in a study of blood T cell repertoires in COVID-19. TCRdb keeps only in-frame clones here, not all; method: immunoSEQ multiplex PCR. The sample has some 16,000 clones; 70% to 90% are singletons. Sequences were obtained from peripheral blood. Source of these receptors: a human donor in a cohort sampled during active COVID-19. The CDR3 runs from the conserved cysteine through the conserved F or W. Fields, in order: J gene, V gene, CDR3 protein.

>TRBJ2-1|TRBV5-6
CASSLLLQGGSYNEQFF
>TRBJ1-3|TRBV27
CASSLSGVSSGNTIYF
>TRBJ1-2|TRBV4-1
CASSQRMREGSGYTF
>TRBJ2-7|TRBV19
CASSRTNYYEQYF
>TRBJ2-2|TRBV6-2/TRBV6-3
CASSSLDSGTWIRWDTGELFF
>TRBJ2-4|TRBV27
CASSPDSLRRGLLAKNIQYF
>TRBJ2-3|TRBV4-1
CASSRLAGTTDTQYF
>TRBJ1-1|TRBV12-3/TRBV12-4
CASSFLNTEAFF
>TRBJ1-1|TRBV7-6
CASSPLGQGGEAFF
>TRBJ2-1|TRBV6-6
CASSYWEGIGRREQFF
>TRBJ2-7|TRBV29-1
CSVDLGAPDEQYF
>TRBJ1-4|TRBV9
CASSVGWAGSPNEKLFF
>TRBJ2-7|TRBV5-1
CASSTGGEVKWYF
>TRBJ1-6|TRBV6-2/TRBV6-3
CASRWGYRGVDSPLHF
>TRBJ2-7|TRBV9
CASSLGDSSYEQYF
>TRBJ1-6|TRBV3-1/TRBV3-2
CASSREVGSPLHF
>TRBJ2-1|TRBV7-9
CASSQLAGGLYNEQFF
>TRBJ1-6|TRBV6-5
CASTAGTGPVHF
>TRBJ1-2|TRBV5-1
CASSLSPILTGDRLGYTF
>TRBJ1-2|TRBV6-5
CATVTGDSYGYTF
>TRBJ2-7|TRBV7-9
CASSPWANSYEQYF
>TRBJ2-1|TRBV12-3/TRBV12-4
CASSRGAGHEQFF
>TRBJ1-6|TRBV7-9
CASSSPGQGNSPLHF
>TRBJ2-7|TRBV6-2/TRBV6-3
CASSYTAYEQYF
>TRBJ2-1|TRBV18
CASSESGGPYNEQFF
>TRBJ1-2|TRBV4-3
CASSQRQGGGSNYGYTF
>TRBJ1-3|TRBV10-3
CAISESAVRASGNTIYF
>TRBJ2-3|TRBV4-3
CASSPRGLAGGGAQYF
>TRBJ2-7|TRBV30
CAWRMGQFDYEQYF
>TRBJ1-5|TRBV28
CASSLYTTGSQPQHF
>TRBJ2-7|TRBV5-1
CASSLNLLGQGVSYEQYF
>TRBJ1-1|TRBV5-1
CASNPTPVVSEAFF
>TRBJ2-5|TRBV5-1
CASSLGGTSGGSGETQYF
>TRBJ2-7|TRBV11-3
CASSYTRGDEQYF
>TRBJ2-5|TRBV5-1
CASSPTGAGETQYF
>TRBJ2-7|TRBV11-2
CASSPGIDEQYF
>TRBJ1-1|TRBV15
CATSRGRQGATTNTEAFF
>TRBJ2-1|TRBV10-1
CASTLWGASGGDNEQFF
>TRBJ1-1|TRBV7-9
CASRYSGGITEAFF
>TRBJ1-1|TRBV5-1
CASSLAQGRAEAFF
>TRBJ2-7|TRBV5-1
CASSSDGDYEQYF
>TRBJ1-1|TRBV7-9
CASSLLGGRAFF
>TRBJ2-7|TRBV4-3
CASSHGQGWEQYF
>TRBJ1-3|TRBV4-3
CASSHSWRDRGYSGNTIYF
>TRBJ2-7|TRBV27
CASSLYRATLYEQYF
>TRBJ2-7|TRBV5-4
CASSWGLAGGQNEQYF
>TRBJ1-5|TRBV2
CASSEDADSGWQPQHF
>TRBJ2-7|TRBV4-3
CASSQGVGPIDYEQYF
>TRBJ2-1|TRBV6-2/TRBV6-3
CASSHGGLAGLEQFF
>TRBJ2-1|TRBV19
CASSIRAGLSYNEQFF
>TRBJ1-2|TRBV9
CASSAVGDSRGQNYGYTF
>TRBJ2-5|TRBV10-3
CAISESVSTETQYF
>TRBJ1-1|TRBV9
CASSPVGGHTEAFF
>TRBJ2-4|TRBV6-5
CASSYGDSQNIQYF
>TRBJ2-7|TRBV6-5
CASRALQRSSYEQYF
>TRBJ1-1|TRBV20-1
CSAQGIEAFF
>TRBJ2-1|TRBV5-1
CASSGGLGTYNEQFF